The present entry profiles one T cell receptor (beta chain) with its context. The data were obtained in a study of blood T cell repertoires in COVID-19. At the level of the study: COVID-19 samples, acute and convalescent, were from the United States, Italy and Spain.

Authors' data handling: Cell counts per sample came from amplifying reference gene primers. Measured with immunoSEQ multiplex PCR; TCRdb has only the in-frame clones, and not every one. V, J and clone size reflect that table, while D and trimming were determined from the DNA. The sample includes some 68,000 clones, 70% to 85% of them seen just once. CDR1 and CDR2 from the germline V gene are SGHTA and FQGNSA. V was shortened by 2 bases and J by 3 bases, with 13 bases between the two germline ends. This CDR3 is built from 15 residues. The chain carries TRBV7-2 and TRBJ1-2, with D possibly matching TRBD1 (5 bases). The receptor was derived from a man between 65 and 85 years old with acute or convalescent COVID-19. The material sequenced was peripheral blood. CDR3 sequence reads: CASSLSRTQDYGYTF. In DNA form, the CDR3 reads TGTGCCAGCAGCTTATCCAGGACACAGGACTATGGCTACACCTTC.